The 20 T cell receptor beta chains below all came from one sample that was sequenced in a study of sequential checkpoint blockade in melanoma. The table came from immunoSEQ multiplex PCR; TCRdb's copy has only in-frame clones and leaves some out. The profile shows more than 9,500 clones, roughly three fifths of them singletons. Treatment noted: randomized to nivolumab then ipilimumab (arm A) or the reverse (arm B). Sequencing was performed on CD8+ T cells sorted from blood (inferred from file names), taken from a patient given nivolumab and ipilimumab in sequence. The receptors come from a human donor with melanoma.

This clone has only one observation. J is TRBJ2-1 and V is TRBV7-9; TRBD1 matches at 9 bases. The ends lost 3 bases at V and 5 bases at J; junction bases unmatched: 8. The CDR3 is 16 amino acids. Germline CDR1 is SEHNR and CDR2 is FQNEAQ (reference sequence). CDR3 nucleotides: TGTGCCAGCAGCTTTTCGACAGGGGGAGACGACAATGAGCAGTTCTTC. It yields the protein CASSFSTGGDDNEQFF.

V usage is TRBV29-1 and J usage is TRBJ2-1, with D uncertain. CDR3 length equals 17 residues. V was cut by 8 bases and J by 4 bases, with 27 bases left in between. Germline assignment: CDR1 SQVTM and CDR2 ANQGSEA. CDR3 residues: CSSGGSQFKPIYNEQFF. For the CDR3, the DNA is TGCAGCTCCGGCGGCTCCCAGTTTAAGCCGATATACAATGAGCAGTTCTTC.

V is TRBV19 and J is TRBJ1-1, with D perhaps matching TRBD1 (6 bases). V was pared by 7 bases and J by 9 bases, with 18 bases between. This CDR3 comprises 13 residues. CDR1 and CDR2 (germline): LNHDA, SQIVND (reference sequence). CDR3 coding DNA: TGTGCCAGTACTAAGGCGTGGGGGCGCAAAGCTTTCTTT. Translation: CASTKAWGRKAFF.

The V gene is TRBV28, the J gene TRBJ1-3, with TRBD1 matching over 7 bases. The CDR3 extends over 18 amino acids. The V and J ends lost 1 base and 0 bases, in that order; junction bases with no gene match: 9. Per germline, CDR1 MDHEN and CDR2 SYDVKM. The DNA for the CDR3 is TGTGCCAGCAGTTTATCGGCCCCGGACAGGAACTCTGGAAACACCATATATTTT. The encoded protein is CASSLSAPDRNSGNTIYF.

J is TRBJ2-7 and V is TRBV6-5; tentatively, D is TRBD1 (6 bases). Trimming pared 4 bases from V and 3 bases from J, leaving 16 bases between. Germline CDR1 MNHEY, CDR2 SVGAGI. The CDR3 is made up of 15 amino acids. CDR3 sequence reads: CASSSTDEGDYEQYF. As DNA, the CDR3 is TGTGCCAGCAGTTCCACGGACGAGGGGGACTACGAGCAGTACTTC.

The chain carries TRBV14 and TRBJ2-2; D possibly corresponds to TRBD2 (6 bases). In germline, CDR1 is SGHDN, CDR2 FVKESK. There are 16 residues in the CDR3. The V and J ends lost 0 bases and 2 bases respectively, with 10 bases between them. The CDR3 sequence is CASSQDPGTNTGELFF. The CDR3 DNA is TGTGCCAGCAGCCAAGACCCCGGGACTAACACCGGGGAGCTGTTTTTT.

This chain joins TRBV19 and TRBJ1-1; D remains unclear. The CDR3 totals 13 residues. V was shortened by 2 bases and J by 1 base, with 5 bases between the two germline ends. The germline V gene encodes CDR1 LNHDA and CDR2 SQIVND (reference sequence). The CDR3 is CASSITENTEAFF. The CDR3 nucleotides are TGTGCCAGTAGTATAACAGAGAACACTGAAGCTTTCTTT.

The chain employs TRBV6-5 and TRBJ2-5, with 8 bases lining up with TRBD2. V trimming: 0 bases; J trimming: 9 bases; junction bases outside the gene matches: 6. In germline, CDR1 is MNHEY, CDR2 SVGAGI. The CDR3 loop spans 14 amino acids. This CDR3 reads CASSYSTSAGAQYF. Written as DNA, the CDR3 is TGTGCCAGCAGTTACTCGACTAGCGCCGGGGCCCAGTACTTC.

This rearrangement joins TRBV2 to TRBJ1-1; D call uncertain. Germline CDR1 SNHLY, CDR2 FYNNEI. Trimming cost V 4 bases and J 8 bases, with 2 bases left between them. The CDR3 covers 9 residues. The CDR3: CASSAEAFF. CDR3 DNA sequence: TGTGCCAGCAGTGCGGAAGCTTTCTTT.

This rearrangement joins TRBV5-1 to TRBJ2-3; tentatively, D is TRBD2 (6 bases). The CDR3 runs 16 residues. Looked up from germline, CDR1 is SGHRS and CDR2 is YFSETQ. V lost 1 base to trimming and J lost 6 bases, with 18 bases between them. The CDR3 bases are TGCGCCAGCAGCTTGATGGTGGGGGGTGGACGGGATACGCAGTATTTT. Amino acids: CASSLMVGGGRDTQYF.

This clone was seen just once. V is TRBV25-1 and J is TRBJ2-5; 10 positions match TRBD1. Germline CDR1 reads MGHDK; CDR2 reads SYGVNS. The J segment lost 4 bases and the V segment lost 7 bases, leaving 9 bases of the junction unmatched. CDR3 length: 15 amino acids. This CDR3 reads CASTAGTGEGETQYF. The CDR3, as DNA: TGTGCCAGCACTGCGGGGACAGGGGAAGGAGAGACCCAGTACTTC. Full variable domain (outside the CDR3, taken from reference TRBV25-1 and TRBJ2-5): EADIYQTPRYLVIGTGKKITLECSQTMGHDKMYWYQQDPGMELHLIHYSYGVNSTEKGDLSSESTVSRIRTEHFPLTLESARPSHTSQYLCASTAGTGEGETQYFGPGTRLLVL.

This chain joins TRBV9 and TRBJ2-5; 8 bases line up with TRBD1. The germline CDR1 and CDR2 sequences are SGDLS and YYNGEE. V trimming: 3 bases; J trimming: 3 bases; junction bases outside the gene matches: 13. This CDR3 spans 17 amino acids. The CDR3 sequence: CASSAGGQGVSKETQYF. The CDR3 region has the DNA TGTGCCAGCAGCGCCGGAGGACAGGGTGTTTCCAAAGAGACCCAGTACTTC.

This clone is deemed medium-sized (0.01 to 0.1%). The chain joins TRBV18 to TRBJ1-4; weak D call: TRBD1 (5 bases). Trimming took off 3 bases at V and 3 bases at J, with 11 bases between the two ends. The V gene's germline CDR1 is KGHSH and CDR2 LQKENI. The CDR3 has 15 amino acids. Written as DNA, the CDR3 is TGTGCCAGCTCACCCGTTCGGGGGTCTAATGAAAAACTGTTTTTT. Protein: CASSPVRGSNEKLFF.

V and J are TRBV29-1 and TRBJ2-2; 10 bases fit TRBD1. The germline V gene has CDR1 SQVTM and CDR2 ANQGSEA. Unmatched junction bases numbered 3, after V lost 1 base and J lost 1 base. This CDR3 comprises 16 residues. The CDR3 sequence: CSVEVRDRGNTGELFF. The CDR3 DNA follows: TGCAGCGTTGAAGTCCGGGACAGGGGGAACACCGGGGAGCTGTTTTTT.

This clone was observed a handful of times. The V call is TRBV6-8, the J call TRBJ1-1; the D gene is possibly TRBD1 (6 bases). V was trimmed by 6 bases and J by 0 bases, leaving 14 bases between them. The CDR3 totals 15 residues. Germline V gene data show CDR1 as MNHGY and CDR2 as SAAAGT. DNA of the CDR3: TGTGCCAGCAGGGAAAAGGGGGGGATGAACACTGAAGCTTTCTTT. Residues: CASREKGGMNTEAFF.

The V call is TRBV5-6, the J call TRBJ2-7; D possibly corresponds to TRBD1 (5 bases). CDR3 length: 14 residues. The V end lost 4 bases, the J end lost 7 bases, and 18 bases lay between the germline ends. Looked up from germline, CDR1 is SGHDT and CDR2 is YYEEEE. CDR3 DNA sequence: TGTGCCAGCAGCCCCCCATCCGAGGACACGGAGCAGTACTTC. It yields the protein CASSPPSEDTEQYF.

This chain uses TRBV19 with TRBJ2-4; 7 bases align to TRBD1. The CDR3 covers 17 residues. Germline assignment: CDR1 LNHDA and CDR2 SQIVND (reference sequence). V shed 3 bases, J shed 0 bases, and the junction held 8 bases outside the gene matches. The CDR3 region has the DNA TGTGCCAGTAGTATCGGGACAGCAATCTTAGCCAAAAACATTCAGTACTTC. Amino acids: CASSIGTAILAKNIQYF. Filled out from reference TRBV19 and TRBJ2-4, the complete variable domain reads DGGITQSPKYLFRKEGQNVTLSCEQNLNHDAMYWYRQDPGQGLRLIYYSQIVNDFQKGDIAEGYSVSREKKESFPLTVTSAQKNPTAFYLCASSIGTAILAKNIQYFGAGTRLSVL.

The chain joins TRBV11-1 to TRBJ2-2; D is perhaps TRBD1 (5 bases). The CDR3 is made up of 18 amino acids. V was shortened by 4 bases and J by 8 bases, with 26 bases between the two germline ends. Germline V gene sequence: CDR1 SGHAT, CDR2 FQDESV (reference sequence). The CDR3 DNA reads as TGTGCCAGCAGCTCGACAGCCTGGGATTCCCGAGGCGTGGGGGAGCTGTTTTTT. Translated: CASSSTAWDSRGVGELFF.

Details on this clone: At one of its ends the junction is not consistent with the germline gene, which may arise from a read error. This chain links TRBV5-6 with TRBJ2-7; possible D gene TRBD1, 5 bases. Germline V gene lookup returns CDR1 SGHDT and CDR2 YYEEEE. The CDR3 extends over 17 amino acids. CDR3 bases: TGTGCCAGAAGCTTGGTAAGGGGCAGGGTTGGCTCCTACGAGCAGTACTTC. Its protein product is CARSLVRGRVGSYEQYF.

This clone was counted only a few times. The rearrangement links TRBV27 to TRBJ2-1, with D possibly matching TRBD1 (5 bases). The CDR3 is 14 residues long. The V gene lost 5 bases and the J gene lost 8 bases, with 16 bases spanning the gap. Germline assignment: CDR1 MNHEY and CDR2 SMNVEV (reference sequence). The CDR3, as DNA: TGTGCCAGCAGTCCGGCCAGGGTGGGGTATGAGCAGTTCTTC. It translates to CASSPARVGYEQFF.